This TCR beta chain was captured by sequencing in a study of cytomegalovirus exposure and HLA in healthy donors. The V and J ends lost 6 bases and 1 base respectively, with 13 bases between them. This CDR3 has 14 amino acids. The germline gives CDR1 SNHLY, CDR2 FYNNEI. A note on this clone: Its target is not known.

Findings of the study overall: For TCR beta chains, V- and J-gene trimming was later linked to a missense DCLRE1C variant.

This PCR relied on a set of 60 Vbeta primers and 13 Jbeta primers. The protocol was immunoSEQ multiplex PCR, while the TCRdb copy is restricted to in-frame clones and leaves out a portion. In the table there are some 180,000 clones, about 80% of which are singletons. The receptor was derived from a woman aged 30 to 39 in good health and CMV-seronegative. Sequenced: PBMCs. The chain has TRBV2 and TRBJ2-7; TRBD2 might be the D (7 bases). CDR3 in amino acids: CASSGGRLSYEQYF. DNA for the CDR3: TGTGCCAGCAGCGGGGGGCGCCTTTCCTACGAGCAGTACTTC.